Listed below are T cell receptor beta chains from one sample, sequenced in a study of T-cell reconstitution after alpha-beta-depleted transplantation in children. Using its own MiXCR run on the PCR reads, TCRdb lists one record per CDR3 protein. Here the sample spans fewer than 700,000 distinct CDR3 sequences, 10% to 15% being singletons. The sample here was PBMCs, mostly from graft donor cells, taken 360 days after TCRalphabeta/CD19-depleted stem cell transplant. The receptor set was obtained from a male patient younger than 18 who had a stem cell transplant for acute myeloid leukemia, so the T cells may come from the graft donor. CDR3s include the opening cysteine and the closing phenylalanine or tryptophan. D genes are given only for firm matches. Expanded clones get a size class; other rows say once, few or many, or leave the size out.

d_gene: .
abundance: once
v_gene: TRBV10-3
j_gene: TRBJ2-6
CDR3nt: TGTGCCATCAATGGCCAGGATTCTGGGGCCAACGTCCTGACTTTC
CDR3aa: CAINGQDSGANVLTF

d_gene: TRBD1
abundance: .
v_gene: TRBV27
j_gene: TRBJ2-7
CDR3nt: TGTGCCAGCAGCTTGCAGGGGGAAAGGTACGAGCAGTACTTC
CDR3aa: CASSLQGERYEQYF

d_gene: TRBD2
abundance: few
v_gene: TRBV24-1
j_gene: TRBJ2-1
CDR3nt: TGTGCCACCAGTGAGTCTATAGCGGGACCTTCCTACAATGAGCAGTTCTTC
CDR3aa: CATSESIAGPSYNEQFF

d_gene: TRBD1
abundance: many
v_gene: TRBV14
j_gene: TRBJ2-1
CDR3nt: TGTGCCAGCAGCCCCAGCCGACAGGGGGGGAACTACAATGAGCAGTTCTTC
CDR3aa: CASSPSRQGGNYNEQFF

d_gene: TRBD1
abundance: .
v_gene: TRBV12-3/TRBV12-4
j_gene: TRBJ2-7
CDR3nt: TGTGCCAGCAGTTCAGAGGCCACGACAGGGGAGTACTTC
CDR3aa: CASSSEATTGEYF

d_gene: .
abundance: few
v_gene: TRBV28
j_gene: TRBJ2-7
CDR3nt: TGTGCCAGCACCCAACAGGGATCTCGCGAGCAGTACTTC
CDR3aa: CASTQQGSREQYF

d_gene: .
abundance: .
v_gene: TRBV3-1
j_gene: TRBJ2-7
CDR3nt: TGTGCCAGCAGGCAGGGGGGCGAGCAGTACTTC
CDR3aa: CASRQGGEQYF

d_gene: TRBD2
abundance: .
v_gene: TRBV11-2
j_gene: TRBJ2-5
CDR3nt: TGTGCCAGCAGCTTAGATAGGGTCGGGGGGTCCCAAGAGACCCAGTACTTC
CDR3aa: CASSLDRVGGSQETQYF

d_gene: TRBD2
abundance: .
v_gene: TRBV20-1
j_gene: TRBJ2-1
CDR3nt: TGCAGTGCTCCACGACTAGCGGGAGGGCCCGGGTCCTACAATGAGCAGTTCTTC
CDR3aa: CSAPRLAGGPGSYNEQFF

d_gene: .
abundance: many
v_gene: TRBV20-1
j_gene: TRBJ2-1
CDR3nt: TGCAGTGCTAGCGGCCCAGGTTACAATGAGCAGTTCTTC
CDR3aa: CSASGPGYNEQFF

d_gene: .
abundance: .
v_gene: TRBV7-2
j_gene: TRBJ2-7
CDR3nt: TGTGCCAGCAGCTTAGAAAGGGTCCTCTACGAGCAGTACTTC
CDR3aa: CASSLERVLYEQYF

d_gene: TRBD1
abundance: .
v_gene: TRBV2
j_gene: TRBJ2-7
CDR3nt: TGTGCCAGCATACGACAGGGGGAGGGGCAGTACTTC
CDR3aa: CASIRQGEGQYF

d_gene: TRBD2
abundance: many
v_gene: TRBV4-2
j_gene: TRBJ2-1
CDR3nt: TGTGCCAGCAGCCTCGGGACTAGCGGGTCGAGCTCCTACAATGAGCAGTTCTTC
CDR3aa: CASSLGTSGSSSYNEQFF

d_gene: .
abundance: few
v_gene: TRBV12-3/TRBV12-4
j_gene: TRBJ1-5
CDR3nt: TGTGCCAGCAGTTTAGCGCTTAGGGGGGGGGACGGTCAGCCCCAGCATTTT
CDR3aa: CASSLALRGGDGQPQHF

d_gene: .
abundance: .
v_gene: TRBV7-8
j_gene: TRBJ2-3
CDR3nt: TGTGCCAGCCGGGTTGGAGGGACTAGCACAGATACGCAGTATTTT
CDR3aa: CASRVGGTSTDTQYF

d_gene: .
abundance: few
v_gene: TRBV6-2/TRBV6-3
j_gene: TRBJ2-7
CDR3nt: TGTGCCAGCAAAGTTTCGAGCTCCTACGAGCAGTACTTC
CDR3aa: CASKVSSSYEQYF

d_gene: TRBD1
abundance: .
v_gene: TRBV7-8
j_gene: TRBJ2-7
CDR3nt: TGTGCCAGCAGCTTAGTATTTGTGGCAGGGGGCAGGTACGAGCAGTACTTC
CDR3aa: CASSLVFVAGGRYEQYF

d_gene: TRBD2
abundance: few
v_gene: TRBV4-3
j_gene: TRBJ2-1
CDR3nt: TGCGCCAGCAGCCAGGGACTAGCGAGATCCTACAATGAGCAGTTCTTC
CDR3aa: CASSQGLARSYNEQFF

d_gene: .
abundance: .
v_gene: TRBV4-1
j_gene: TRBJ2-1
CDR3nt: TGCGCCAGCAGCTTAGACCCTCTCTCCAATGAGCAGTTCTTC
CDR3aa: CASSLDPLSNEQFF

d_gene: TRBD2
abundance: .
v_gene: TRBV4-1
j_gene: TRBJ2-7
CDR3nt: TGCGCCAGCAGCGCCCTAGCGGGAAGCTCCTACGAGCAGTACTTC
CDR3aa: CASSALAGSSYEQYF

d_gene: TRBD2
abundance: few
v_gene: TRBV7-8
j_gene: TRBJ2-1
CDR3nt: TGTGCCAGCAGCGCCCCATCCGGCGACTTGGGCGGGACTAGCGGTACGAGCTCCTACAATGAGCAGTTCTTC
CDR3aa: CASSAPSGDLGGTSGTSSYNEQFF

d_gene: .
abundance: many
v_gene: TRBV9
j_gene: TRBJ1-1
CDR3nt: TGTGCCAGCAGCAAGGGGGGCGCGAACACTGAAGCTTTCTTT
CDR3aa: CASSKGGANTEAFF

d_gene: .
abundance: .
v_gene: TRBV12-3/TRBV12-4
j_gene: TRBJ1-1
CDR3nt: TGTGCCAGCAGTTCAAGGGGTGAAGCTTTCTTT
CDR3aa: CASSSRGEAFF

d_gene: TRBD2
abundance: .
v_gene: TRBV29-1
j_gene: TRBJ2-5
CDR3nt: TGCAGCGTTGAAGATCGGGGGGGAGAGACCCAGTACTTC
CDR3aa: CSVEDRGGETQYF

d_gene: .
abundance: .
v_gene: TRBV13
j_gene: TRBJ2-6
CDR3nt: TGTGCCAGCAGCTTAATAGGGTACGGGGCCAACGTCCTGACTTTC
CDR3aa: CASSLIGYGANVLTF

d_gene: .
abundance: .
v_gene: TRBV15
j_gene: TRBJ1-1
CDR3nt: TGTGCCACCCGGGGGAATTTGAACACTGAAGCTTTCTTT
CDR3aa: CATRGNLNTEAFF

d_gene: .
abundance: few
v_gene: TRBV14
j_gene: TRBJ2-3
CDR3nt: TGTGCCAGCAGGCCAAGATGGTTGGATACGCAGTATTTT
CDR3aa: CASRPRWLDTQYF

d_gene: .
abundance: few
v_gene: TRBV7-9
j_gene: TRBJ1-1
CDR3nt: TGTGCCAGCAGCGTAATCGGGGGATTCTTGAACACTGAAGCTTTCTTT
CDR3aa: CASSVIGGFLNTEAFF

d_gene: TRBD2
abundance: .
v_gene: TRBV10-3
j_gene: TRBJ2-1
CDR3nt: TGTGCCATCAGTAAAGCGGGAGGGCCCTACAATGAGCAGTTCTTC
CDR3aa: CAISKAGGPYNEQFF

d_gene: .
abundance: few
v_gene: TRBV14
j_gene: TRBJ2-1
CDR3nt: TGTGCCAGCAGCCAAGTGGCGGATTACAATGAGCAGTTCTTC
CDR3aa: CASSQVADYNEQFF

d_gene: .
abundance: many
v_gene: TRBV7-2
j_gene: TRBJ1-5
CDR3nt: TGCGCCAGCAGCTTGGCAGGGGATCAGCCCCAGCATTTT
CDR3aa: CASSLAGDQPQHF

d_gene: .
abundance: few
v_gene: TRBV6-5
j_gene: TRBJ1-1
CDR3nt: TGTGCCAGCAGTTACTCGATCGCCCCGGAGTTCATGAACACTGAAGCTTTCTTT
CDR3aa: CASSYSIAPEFMNTEAFF

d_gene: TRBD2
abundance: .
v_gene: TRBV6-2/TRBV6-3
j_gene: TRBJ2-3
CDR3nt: TGTGCCAGCAGAACCCACCTCGGGACTAGCGGGAGGCCAGATACGCAGTATTTT
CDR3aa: CASRTHLGTSGRPDTQYF

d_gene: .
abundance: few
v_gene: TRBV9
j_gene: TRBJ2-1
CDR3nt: TGTGCCAGCAGCGACACTGGAGCGGAACGCTACAATGAGCAGTTCTTC
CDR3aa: CASSDTGAERYNEQFF

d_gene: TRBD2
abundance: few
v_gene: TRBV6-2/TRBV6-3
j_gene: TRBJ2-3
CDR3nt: TGTGCCAGCAGTTACAGGCTAGCGGGCAGCACAGATACGCAGTATTTT
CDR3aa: CASSYRLAGSTDTQYF

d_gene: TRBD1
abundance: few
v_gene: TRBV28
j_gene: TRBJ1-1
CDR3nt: TGTGCCAGCAGTTATACCGGGACAGGAAAGATTGGAGCTTTCTTT
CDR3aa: CASSYTGTGKIGAFF

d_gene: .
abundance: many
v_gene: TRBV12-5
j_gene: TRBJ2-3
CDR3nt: TGTGCTAGTGGGACGGGTGAAGGAACAGATACGCAGTATTTT
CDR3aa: CASGTGEGTDTQYF

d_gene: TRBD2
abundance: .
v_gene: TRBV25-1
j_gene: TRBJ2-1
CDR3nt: TGTGCCAGCTCGATAGGACTAGCGGGACCCTGGTCCTACAATGAGCAGTTCTTC
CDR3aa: CASSIGLAGPWSYNEQFF

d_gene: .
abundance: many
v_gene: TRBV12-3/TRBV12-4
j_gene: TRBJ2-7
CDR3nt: TGTGCCAGCAGTTGGAGATACGAGCAGTACTTC
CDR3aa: CASSWRYEQYF

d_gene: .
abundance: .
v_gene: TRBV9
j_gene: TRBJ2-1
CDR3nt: TGTGCCAGCAACGGAGGGAGCTCCTACAATGAGCAGTTCTTC
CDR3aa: CASNGGSSYNEQFF

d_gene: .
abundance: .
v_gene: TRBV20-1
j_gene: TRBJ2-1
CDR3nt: TGCAGTGCTAGGGGGGACACCCCATCTTACAATGAGCAGTTCTTC
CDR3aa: CSARGDTPSYNEQFF

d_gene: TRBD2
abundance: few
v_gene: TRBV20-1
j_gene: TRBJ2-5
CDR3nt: TGCAGTGCTCCGCTCCTAGCGGGAGTTATGCAGACCCAGTACTTC
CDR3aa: CSAPLLAGVMQTQYF

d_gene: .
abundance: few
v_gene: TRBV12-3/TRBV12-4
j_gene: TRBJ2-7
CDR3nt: TGTGCCAGCAGTCCGGAGAACTCCTACGAGCAGTACTTC
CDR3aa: CASSPENSYEQYF

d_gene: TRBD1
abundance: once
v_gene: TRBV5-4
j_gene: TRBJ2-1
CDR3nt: TGTGCCAGCAGCTTGGCGGGACAGGGAACTGGGGAGCAGTTCTTC
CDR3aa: CASSLAGQGTGEQFF

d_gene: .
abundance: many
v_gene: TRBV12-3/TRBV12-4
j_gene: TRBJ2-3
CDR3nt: TGTGCCAGCAGTTTAGCGTCTAGCACAGATACGCAGTATTTT
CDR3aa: CASSLASSTDTQYF

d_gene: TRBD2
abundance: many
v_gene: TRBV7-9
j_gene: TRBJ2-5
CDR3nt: TGTGCCAGCAGCGAACTAGCGGGAGCTGGGGAGACCCAGTACTTC
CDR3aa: CASSELAGAGETQYF

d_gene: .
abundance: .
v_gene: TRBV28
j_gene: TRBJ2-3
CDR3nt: TGTGCCAGCCGACAGTTGGGGGGGCACACAGATACGCAGTATTTT
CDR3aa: CASRQLGGHTDTQYF

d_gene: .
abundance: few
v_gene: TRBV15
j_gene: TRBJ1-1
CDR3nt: TGTGCCACCAGCACCCCAAAAAGCCTAAAAACTGAAGCTTTCTTT
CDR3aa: CATSTPKSLKTEAFF

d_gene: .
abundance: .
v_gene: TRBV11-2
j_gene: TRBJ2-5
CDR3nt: TGTGCCAGCAGCGAGGAGGGGGAGACCCAGTACTTC
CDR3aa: CASSEEGETQYF

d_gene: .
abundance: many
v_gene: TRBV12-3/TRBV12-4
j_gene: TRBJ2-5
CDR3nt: TGTGCCAGCAGTTCCGGGACTGGGGTATCGATGTACTTC
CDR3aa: CASSSGTGVSMYF

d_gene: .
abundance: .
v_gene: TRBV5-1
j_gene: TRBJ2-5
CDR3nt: TGCGCCAGCAGCTTGGAGACTACGCAAGAGACCCAGTACTTC
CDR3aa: CASSLETTQETQYF

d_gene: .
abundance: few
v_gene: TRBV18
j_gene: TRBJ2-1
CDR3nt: TGTGCCAGCGCCCGCTGGACCCCACCGAATGAGCAGTTCTTC
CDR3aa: CASARWTPPNEQFF

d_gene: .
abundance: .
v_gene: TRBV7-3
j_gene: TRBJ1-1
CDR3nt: TGTGCCAGCAGGAAAGGCCCTCTCAACACTGAAGCTTTCTTT
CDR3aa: CASRKGPLNTEAFF

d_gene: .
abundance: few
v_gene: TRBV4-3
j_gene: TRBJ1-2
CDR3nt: TGCGCCAGCAGCCAAGGTGAAGGGGGCTATGGCTACACCTTC
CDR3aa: CASSQGEGGYGYTF

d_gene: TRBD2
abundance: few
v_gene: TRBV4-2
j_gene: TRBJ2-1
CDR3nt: TGTGCCAGCAGCCAAACTAGCGGGAGGGCCGTCCACAATGAGCAGTTCTTC
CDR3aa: CASSQTSGRAVHNEQFF

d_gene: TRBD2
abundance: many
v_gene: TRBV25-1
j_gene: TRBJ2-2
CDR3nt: TGTGCCAGCAGTGAATCCACCCTAGCGGGAGTGAACACCGGGGAGCTGTTTTTT
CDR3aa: CASSESTLAGVNTGELFF

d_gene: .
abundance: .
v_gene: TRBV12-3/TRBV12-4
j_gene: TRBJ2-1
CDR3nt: TGTGCCAGTCTTAGGCCCTCGGGTAGCCTCTACAATGAGCAGTTCTTC
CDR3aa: CASLRPSGSLYNEQFF